The rows below give T cell receptor beta chains drawn from one sample of a study of early T cells in non-severe SARS-CoV-2 infection. Each CDR3 protein is one row after TCRdb ran MiXCR on the 5' RACE reads. The data show around 50,000 distinct CDR3 sequences, with roughly 12% seen just once and approximately 10% held by the top ten. The sequencing sample was made of whole blood. The origin of the receptors is an adult who was a healthcare worker with PCR-confirmed SARS-CoV-2 infection or an uninfected control (not recorded which). The CDR3 runs from the conserved cysteine through the conserved F or W. Fields, in order: D gene, J gene, clone size, V gene, CDR3 DNA, CDR3 protein. The D gene is left open where the match is weak. Size values are once, few and many counts, or a class for expanded clones, and some rows have none.

d_gene: TRBD1; j_gene: TRBJ1-5; abundance: NA; v_gene: TRBV19; CDR3nt: TGTGCCAGTAGTATTGACAGGGGGCTGGGCAATCAGCCCCAGCATTTT; CDR3aa: CASSIDRGLGNQPQHF
d_gene: TRBD1; j_gene: TRBJ2-3; abundance: NA; v_gene: TRBV18; CDR3nt: TGTGCCAGCTCACCCGACAGGGGGCTGGGAGATACGCAGTATTTT; CDR3aa: CASSPDRGLGDTQYF
d_gene: NA; j_gene: TRBJ2-7; abundance: many; v_gene: TRBV28; CDR3nt: TGTGCCAGCAGTTTTAGGGGCTATGCGGGGGAGCAGTACTTC; CDR3aa: CASSFRGYAGEQYF
d_gene: NA; j_gene: TRBJ1-5; abundance: many; v_gene: TRBV7-9; CDR3nt: TGTGCCAGCAGCTTGAGCGGGAACAGCCCCAATCAGCCCCAGCATTTT; CDR3aa: CASSLSGNSPNQPQHF
d_gene: NA; j_gene: TRBJ2-3; abundance: NA; v_gene: TRBV11-2; CDR3nt: TGTGCCAGCAGCCCCTACCCTGGCCGAATTAGCACAGATACGCAGTATTTT; CDR3aa: CASSPYPGRISTDTQYF
d_gene: NA; j_gene: TRBJ2-7; abundance: NA; v_gene: TRBV5-4; CDR3nt: TGTGCCAGCAGCTCTCCGACAGGTACCTACGAGCAGTACTTC; CDR3aa: CASSSPTGTYEQYF
d_gene: TRBD1; j_gene: TRBJ1-1; abundance: many; v_gene: TRBV28; CDR3nt: TGTGCCAGCAGTTTATGGGGGACAGGGACCACTGAAGCTTTCTTT; CDR3aa: CASSLWGTGTTEAFF
d_gene: NA; j_gene: TRBJ2-7; abundance: few; v_gene: TRBV29-1; CDR3nt: TGCAGCGTTGAACTCGGCAGGGGCTACGAGCAGTACTTC; CDR3aa: CSVELGRGYEQYF
d_gene: NA; j_gene: TRBJ2-1; abundance: NA; v_gene: TRBV30; CDR3nt: TGTGCCTGGAGTAGAGGACTTTCGAGCTCCTACAATGAGCTGTTCTTC; CDR3aa: CAWSRGLSSSYNELFF
d_gene: TRBD1; j_gene: TRBJ2-1; abundance: few; v_gene: TRBV28; CDR3nt: TGTGCCAGCAAGCGAACAGGGGGACGGTACAATGAGCAGTTCTTC; CDR3aa: CASKRTGGRYNEQFF
d_gene: TRBD2; j_gene: TRBJ2-3; abundance: many; v_gene: TRBV7-9; CDR3nt: TGTGCCAGCAGCTTAGAGGGACTAGCGGGGGATACGCAGTATTTT; CDR3aa: CASSLEGLAGDTQYF
d_gene: NA; j_gene: TRBJ1-1; abundance: few; v_gene: TRBV10-3; CDR3nt: TGTGCCATCAGTGTGGGGACAACGAACACTGAAGCTTTCTTT; CDR3aa: CAISVGTTNTEAFF
d_gene: NA; j_gene: TRBJ2-3; abundance: NA; v_gene: TRBV29-1; CDR3nt: TGCAGCGTTGGACTAGGGGGCACAGATACGCAGTATTTT; CDR3aa: CSVGLGGTDTQYF
d_gene: TRBD2; j_gene: TRBJ2-1; abundance: few; v_gene: TRBV6-2/TRBV6-3; CDR3nt: TGTGCCAGCAGTACCGGACTAGCGGGAGGATATGAGCAGTTCTTC; CDR3aa: CASSTGLAGGYEQFF
d_gene: TRBD1; j_gene: TRBJ1-3; abundance: few; v_gene: TRBV5-1; CDR3nt: TGCGCCAGCAGCCCGGGACAGGGGGCCTTGGCTGGAAACACCATATATTTT; CDR3aa: CASSPGQGALAGNTIYF
d_gene: NA; j_gene: TRBJ2-5; abundance: many; v_gene: TRBV7-2; CDR3nt: TGTGCCAGCAGCTTAGCGGGACTCCAAGAGACCCAGTACTTC; CDR3aa: CASSLAGLQETQYF
d_gene: NA; j_gene: TRBJ1-4; abundance: many; v_gene: TRBV29-1; CDR3nt: TGCAGCGTTGCCTTGCGAACAGGGCCGAATGAAAAACTGTTTTTT; CDR3aa: CSVALRTGPNEKLFF
d_gene: NA; j_gene: TRBJ1-2; abundance: many; v_gene: TRBV7-9; CDR3nt: TGTGCCAGCAGCCTTACAGGGTTCGCTAGAGATGGCTACACCTTC; CDR3aa: CASSLTGFARDGYTF
d_gene: TRBD1; j_gene: TRBJ2-1; abundance: NA; v_gene: TRBV10-3; CDR3nt: TGTGCCATCAGTGAGCGGGACAGAAGCTCCTACAATGAGCAGTTCTTC; CDR3aa: CAISERDRSSYNEQFF
d_gene: NA; j_gene: TRBJ2-7; abundance: NA; v_gene: TRBV5-1; CDR3nt: TGCGCCAGCAGCTTGGTAGGACTGCTGAGCTCCTACGAGCAGTACTTC; CDR3aa: CASSLVGLLSSYEQYF
d_gene: NA; j_gene: TRBJ2-7; abundance: once; v_gene: TRBV29-1; CDR3nt: TGCAGCGTCGGGAGCTCCTACGAGCAGTACTTC; CDR3aa: CSVGSSYEQYF
d_gene: NA; j_gene: TRBJ2-7; abundance: NA; v_gene: TRBV6-6; CDR3nt: TGTGCCAGCAGTCTCGGATCCGGGAAGTACTTC; CDR3aa: CASSLGSGKYF
d_gene: TRBD2; j_gene: TRBJ2-3; abundance: medium-sized; v_gene: TRBV7-6; CDR3nt: TGTGCCAGCAGCTTGGGACCACTAGCGGGGGAGACAGATACGCAGTATTTT; CDR3aa: CASSLGPLAGETDTQYF